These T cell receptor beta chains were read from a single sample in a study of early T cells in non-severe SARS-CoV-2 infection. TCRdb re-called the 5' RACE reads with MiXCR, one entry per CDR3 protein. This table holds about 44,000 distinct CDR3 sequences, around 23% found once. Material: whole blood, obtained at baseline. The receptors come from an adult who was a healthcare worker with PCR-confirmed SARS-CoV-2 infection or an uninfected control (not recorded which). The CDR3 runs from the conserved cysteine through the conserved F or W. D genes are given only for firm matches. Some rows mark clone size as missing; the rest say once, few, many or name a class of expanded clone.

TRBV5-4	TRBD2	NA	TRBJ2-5	CASSLGTSGQETQYF	TGTGCCAGCAGCCTCGGGACTAGCGGACAAGAGACCCAGTACTTC
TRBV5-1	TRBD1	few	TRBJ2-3	CASRRDRGTPLDTQYF	TGCGCCAGCAGACGGGACAGGGGGACCCCCTTGGATACGCAGTATTTT
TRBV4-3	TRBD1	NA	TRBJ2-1	CASSQQTGDEQFF	TGCGCCAGCAGCCAACAGACAGGGGATGAGCAGTTCTTC
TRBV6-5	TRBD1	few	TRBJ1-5	CASSYNRGNQPQHF	TGTGCCAGCAGTTACAACAGGGGAAATCAGCCCCAGCATTTT
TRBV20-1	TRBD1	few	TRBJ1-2	CSARAPGQGYGYTF	TGCAGTGCTAGAGCCCCCGGACAGGGATATGGCTACACCTTC
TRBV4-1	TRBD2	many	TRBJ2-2	CASSDSGGADTGELFF	TGCGCCAGCAGCGATAGCGGGGGGGCTGACACCGGGGAGCTGTTTTTT
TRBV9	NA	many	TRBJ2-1	CASSAQYNEQFF	TGTGCCAGCAGCGCCCAGTACAATGAGCAGTTCTTC
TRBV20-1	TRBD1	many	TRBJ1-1	CSARDPTGASEAFF	TGCAGTGCTCGCGACCCGACAGGGGCTTCTGAAGCTTTCTTT
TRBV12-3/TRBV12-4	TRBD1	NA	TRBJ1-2	CASSRGQTVYGYTF	TGTGCCAGCAGTCGGGGACAGACAGTATATGGCTACACCTTC
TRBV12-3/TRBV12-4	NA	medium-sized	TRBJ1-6	CASSLPQGRLLHF	TGTGCCAGCAGCCTACCCCAGGGAAGACTCCTCCACTTT
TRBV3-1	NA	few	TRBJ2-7	CASSQASPEQYF	TGTGCCAGCAGCCAAGCTTCCCCCGAGCAGTACTTC
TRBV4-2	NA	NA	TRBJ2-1	CASSQDGGSPLGDNEQFF	TGTGCCAGCAGCCAAGATGGGGGTAGCCCCCTCGGAGACAATGAGCAGTTCTTC
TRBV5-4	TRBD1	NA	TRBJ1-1	CASSPGQEDTEAFF	TGTGCCAGCAGCCCGGGACAGGAGGACACTGAAGCTTTCTTT
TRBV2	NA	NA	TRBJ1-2	CASRQPEPYGYTF	TGTGCCAGCAGGCAACCAGAACCGTATGGCTACACCTTC
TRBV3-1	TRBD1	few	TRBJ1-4	CASSQFSQGVAEKLFF	TGTGCCAGCAGCCAGTTTTCGCAGGGGGTTGCTGAAAAACTGTTTTTT
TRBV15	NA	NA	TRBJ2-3	CATRAISTDTQYF	TGTGCCACCAGAGCGATTAGCACAGATACGCAGTATTTT
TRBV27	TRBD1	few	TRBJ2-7	CASSTDRERAYEQYF	TGTGCCAGCAGCACAGACAGGGAGAGAGCCTACGAGCAGTACTTC
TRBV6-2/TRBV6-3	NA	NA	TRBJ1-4	CASSYMDQARTLEKLFF	TGTGCCAGCAGTTACATGGACCAGGCGCGCACTCTTGAAAAACTGTTTTTT
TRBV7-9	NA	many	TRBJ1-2	CASSLRGDGYTF	TGTGCCAGCAGCTTGCGGGGAGATGGCTACACCTTC
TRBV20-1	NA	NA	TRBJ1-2	CSATRDPGNYGYTF	TGCAGTGCCACAAGAGACCCTGGGAACTATGGCTACACCTTC
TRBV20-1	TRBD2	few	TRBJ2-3	CSVPLAGMRDTQYF	TGCAGTGTACCACTAGCGGGGATGAGAGATACGCAGTATTTT
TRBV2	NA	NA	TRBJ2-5	CASKENSGETQYF	TGTGCCAGCAAAGAGAACAGTGGCGAGACCCAGTACTTC
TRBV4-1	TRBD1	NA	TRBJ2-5	CASSRGDRGSQETQYF	TGCGCCAGCAGCCGCGGAGACAGGGGTAGTCAAGAGACCCAGTACTTC
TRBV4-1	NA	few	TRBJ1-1	CASSLGGRYGNTEAFF	TGCGCCAGCAGCCTAGGGGGGAGATATGGGAACACTGAAGCTTTCTTT
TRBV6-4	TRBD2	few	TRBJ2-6	CASSREAGANVLTF	TGTGCCAGCAGTCGGGAGGCTGGGGCCAACGTCCTGACTTTC
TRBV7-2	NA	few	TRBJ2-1	CASSLGGGGEQFF	TGTGCCAGCAGCTTAGGAGGGGGAGGTGAGCAGTTCTTC
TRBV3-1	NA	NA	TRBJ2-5	CASSQQMTSFETQYF	TGTGCCAGCAGCCAACAAATGACTAGTTTTGAGACCCAGTACTTC
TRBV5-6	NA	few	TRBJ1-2	CASSLTGPDGYTF	TGTGCCAGCAGCTTGACAGGGCCCGACGGCTACACCTTC
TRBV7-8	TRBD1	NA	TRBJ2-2	CASSRDRGVAGELFF	TGTGCCAGCAGCAGGGACAGGGGGGTCGCCGGGGAGCTGTTTTTT
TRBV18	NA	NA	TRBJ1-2	CASSPDPFDYGYTF	TGTGCCAGCTCACCAGATCCCTTCGACTATGGCTACACCTTC
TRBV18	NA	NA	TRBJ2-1	CASSPRWESYNEQFF	TGTGCCAGCTCACCACGGTGGGAGTCCTACAATGAGCAGTTCTTC
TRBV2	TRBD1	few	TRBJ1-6	CASSVRGTGENSPLHF	TGTGCCAGCAGTGTCAGAGGGACAGGGGAAAATTCACCCCTCCACTTT
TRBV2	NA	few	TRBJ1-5	CASSARNRAKPQHF	TGTGCCAGCAGCGCCCGGAACAGGGCGAAGCCCCAGCATTTT
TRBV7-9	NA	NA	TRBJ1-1	CASSIAGATEAFF	TGTGCCAGCAGTATAGCAGGGGCCACTGAAGCTTTCTTT
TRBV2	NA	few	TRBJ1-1	CASSDSLTVQNTEAFF	TGTGCCAGCAGTGACTCCCTGACAGTACAGAACACTGAAGCTTTCTTT
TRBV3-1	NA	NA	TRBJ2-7	CASSQAMGPGDEQYF	TGTGCCAGCAGCCAAGCAATGGGACCCGGGGACGAGCAGTACTTC
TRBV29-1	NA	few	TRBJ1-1	CSVVGVHTEAFF	TGCAGCGTTGTTGGGGTGCACACTGAAGCTTTCTTT
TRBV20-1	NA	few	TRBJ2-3	CSARSGARTDTQYF	TGCAGTGCTAGAAGTGGGGCCCGCACAGATACGCAGTATTTT
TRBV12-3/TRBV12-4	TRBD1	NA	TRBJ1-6	CASSRTGTGSSYNSPLHF	TGTGCCAGCAGCCGAACCGGGACAGGGAGCTCCTATAATTCACCCCTCCACTTT
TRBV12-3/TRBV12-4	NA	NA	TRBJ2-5	CASSPRGPPFKETQYF	TGTGCCAGCAGTCCGCGGGGGCCCCCCTTTAAGGAGACCCAGTACTTC
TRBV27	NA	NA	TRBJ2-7	CASTWDDYEQYF	TGTGCCAGCACCTGGGATGACTACGAGCAGTACTTC